The T cell receptor (beta chain) described here comes from a study of somatic mutations in cytotoxic T cells in rheumatoid arthritis. Study context: Including V beta1+ cells that were sequenced for TCRB, some T-cell populations stained with V beta antibodies were flow-sorted at nearly 100% purity.

A note on this clone: Its target is unknown.

Flow cytometry was used to check the purity of CD4+ and CD8+ cells, which had been isolated by positive magnetic bead selection. Study-wide results and limits: Relative to age-matched healthy controls, rheumatoid arthritis patients did not differ significantly in CD8+ T-cell clonality.

Authors' methods: Some patient CD8+ clones were larger than 1%, and these rarely matched published virus-specific TCRB sequences. The protocol was immunoSEQ multiplex PCR, while the TCRdb copy is restricted to in-frame clones and leaves out a portion. D and trimming come from the DNA, and the V and J calls and clone size come from that table. The sample has 14,000 or so clones, under 80% seen once; the top ten hold roughly 15%. The CDR3 loop spans 15 amino acids. J lost 6 bases, V lost 3 bases, and 9 bases had no gene match. Germline V CDR1 and CDR2: SGHDT, YYEEEE. The TCR originated in an adult with rheumatoid arthritis. The chain carries TRBV5-6 and TRBJ2-5; 9 nucleotides line up with TRBD2. Sequenced sample: CD8+ T cells sorted from blood. CDR3: CASSWSGGLGKTQYF. The CDR3 coding sequence is TGTGCCAGCAGCTGGAGCGGGGGGCTCGGTAAGACCCAGTACTTC. The full variable domain, with the rest looked up from reference TRBV5-6 and TRBJ2-5, is DAGVTQSPTHLIKTRGQQVTLRCSPKSGHDTVSWYQQALGQGPQFIFQYYEEEERQRGNFPDRFSGHQFPNYSSELNVNALLLGDSALYLCASSWSGGLGKTQYFGPGTRLLVL.